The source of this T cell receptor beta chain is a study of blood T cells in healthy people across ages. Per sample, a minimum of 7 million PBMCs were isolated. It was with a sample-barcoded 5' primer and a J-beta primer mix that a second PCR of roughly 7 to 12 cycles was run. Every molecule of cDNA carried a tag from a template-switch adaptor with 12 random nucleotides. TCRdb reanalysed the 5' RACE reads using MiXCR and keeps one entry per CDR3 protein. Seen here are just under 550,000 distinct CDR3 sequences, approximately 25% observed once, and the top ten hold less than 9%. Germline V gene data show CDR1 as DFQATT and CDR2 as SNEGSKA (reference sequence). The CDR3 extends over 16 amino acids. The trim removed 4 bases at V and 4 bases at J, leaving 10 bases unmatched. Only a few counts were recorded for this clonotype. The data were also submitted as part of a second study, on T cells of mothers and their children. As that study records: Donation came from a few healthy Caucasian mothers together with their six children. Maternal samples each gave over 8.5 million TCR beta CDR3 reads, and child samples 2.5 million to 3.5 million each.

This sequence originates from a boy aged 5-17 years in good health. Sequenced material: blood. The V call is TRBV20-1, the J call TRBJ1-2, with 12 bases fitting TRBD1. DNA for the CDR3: TGCAGTGCTACCCGGGACAGGGGGCGAATCCTCTATGGCTACACCTTC. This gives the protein CSATRDRGRILYGYTF.